In its sample, the clone carrying this TCR beta chain was seen a few times. Its cognate antigen is unknown. The entry originates in a study of T-cell memory formation after mild COVID-19. The overall study: The study found TCR clusters largely donor specific.

Study results and caveats: The CD4+ clones that contracted clustered mainly within CM and EM, and the CD8+ clones concentrated in EMRA.

The germline V gene encodes CDR1 MDHEN and CDR2 SYDVKM. With 4 bases removed from V and 7 bases from J, the gap between germline ends came to 16 bases. The CDR3 is made up of 14 amino acids. TCRdb fed the 5' RACE reads into MiXCR, producing one record per CDR3 protein. Of more than 80,000 distinct CDR3 sequences detected, around 12% appear once; the ten largest clones hold under 30%. The chain links TRBV28 to TRBJ1-1; TRBD1 might be the D (6 bases). The sequence came from an adult woman who had mild COVID-19 (a few samples of this study predate the infection). Cell type and time point are not known. The sample taken for sequencing was PBMCs or a T cell subset sorted from them (not recorded which). The CDR3 bases are TGTGCCAGCAGTTCTCCACAGGGACCCAATGAAGCTTTCTTT. Translating it yields CASSSPQGPNEAFF.